These 4 T cell receptor beta chains were sequenced from one sample in a study of graft-versus-host responses after intestinal transplantation. These receptors lack a known antigen. Only in-frame clones appear in the TCRdb table, and some are missing; sequencing was by immunoSEQ multiplex PCR. The sample has tens of thousands of clones, 90% to 95% seen once. Sequenced material: unstimulated CD8+ T cells sorted from spleen or lymph node cells, taken before intestinal transplant. The source of these receptors is a human donor who received an intestinal transplant.

The chain carries TRBV6-6 and TRBJ2-1; 10 nucleotides align to TRBD2. The germline CDR1 and CDR2 sequences are MNHNY and SVGAGI (reference sequence). V gave up 2 bases and J gave up 4 bases; unmatched junction bases: 5. CDR3 size: 16 residues. In nucleotides, the CDR3 is TGTGCCAGCAGTTACCCTGGACTAGCGGATTACAATGAGCAGTTCTTC. Amino acids: CASSYPGLADYNEQFF.

The rearrangement uses TRBV7-9 and TRBJ2-1, with TRBD2 matching 7 bases. There are 14 residues in the CDR3. The germline CDR1 and CDR2 sequences are SEHNR and FQNEAQ (reference sequence). V lost 5 bases, J lost 1 base, and 2 bases stayed unmatched. The CDR3 bases are TGTGCCAGCAGCCGGGAGGATTCCTACAATGAGCAGTTCTTC. Translation gives CASSREDSYNEQFF.

This chain uses TRBV28 with TRBJ2-3; tentative D call: TRBD2 (5 bases). V was trimmed by 3 bases and J by 6 bases, leaving 7 bases between them. The CDR3 sequence is 12 residues long. Germline CDR1 and CDR2: MDHEN and SYDVKM. The CDR3: CASSFEGDTQYF. CDR3 coding DNA: TGTGCCAGCAGTTTTGAGGGTGATACGCAGTATTTT.

This sequence joins TRBV18 and TRBJ2-7; a weak D match, TRBD2 (5 bases). This CDR3 is 17 amino acids long. V lost 8 bases, J lost 1 base, and 24 bases lay in between. The germline CDR1 and CDR2 sequences are KGHSH and LQKENI. CDR3 region: CASTEGLIGSSSYEQYF. The CDR3 bases are TGTGCCAGCACCGAGGGCCTTATCGGCTCCTCTTCCTACGAGCAGTACTTC.